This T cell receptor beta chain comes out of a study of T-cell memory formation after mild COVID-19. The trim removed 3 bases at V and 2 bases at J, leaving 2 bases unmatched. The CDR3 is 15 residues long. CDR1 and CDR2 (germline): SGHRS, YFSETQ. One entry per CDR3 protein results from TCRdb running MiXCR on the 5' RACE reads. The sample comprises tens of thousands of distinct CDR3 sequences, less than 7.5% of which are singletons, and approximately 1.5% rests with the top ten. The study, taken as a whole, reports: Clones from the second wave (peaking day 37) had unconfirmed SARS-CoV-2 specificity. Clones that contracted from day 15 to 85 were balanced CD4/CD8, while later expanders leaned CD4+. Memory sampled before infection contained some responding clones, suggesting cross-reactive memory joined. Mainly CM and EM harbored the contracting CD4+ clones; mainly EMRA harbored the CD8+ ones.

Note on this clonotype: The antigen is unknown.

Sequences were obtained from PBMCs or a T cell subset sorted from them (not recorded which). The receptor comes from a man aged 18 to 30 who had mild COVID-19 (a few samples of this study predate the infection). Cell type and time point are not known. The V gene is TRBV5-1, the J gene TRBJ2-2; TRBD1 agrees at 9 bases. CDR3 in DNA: TGCGCCAGCAGCTGGGACAGGGTCAACACCGGGGAGCTGTTTTTT. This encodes CASSWDRVNTGELFF.